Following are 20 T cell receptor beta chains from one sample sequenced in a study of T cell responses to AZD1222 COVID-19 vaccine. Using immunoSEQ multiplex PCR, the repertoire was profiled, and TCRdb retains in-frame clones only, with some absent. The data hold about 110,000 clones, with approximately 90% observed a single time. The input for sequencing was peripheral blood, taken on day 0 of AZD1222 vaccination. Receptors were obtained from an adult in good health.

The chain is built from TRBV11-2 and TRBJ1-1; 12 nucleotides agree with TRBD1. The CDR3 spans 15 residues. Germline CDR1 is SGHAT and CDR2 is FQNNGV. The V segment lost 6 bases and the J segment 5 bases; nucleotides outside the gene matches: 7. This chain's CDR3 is CASSSGTGGRTEAFF. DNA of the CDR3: TGTGCCAGCAGTTCCGGGACAGGGGGCCGGACTGAAGCTTTCTTT.

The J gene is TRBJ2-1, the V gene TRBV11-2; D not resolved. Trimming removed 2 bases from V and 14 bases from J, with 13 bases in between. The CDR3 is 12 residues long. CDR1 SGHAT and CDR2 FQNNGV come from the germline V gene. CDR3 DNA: TGTGCCAGCAGCTTAAGGCCACGGCCTGAGTTCTTC. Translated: CASSLRPRPEFF.

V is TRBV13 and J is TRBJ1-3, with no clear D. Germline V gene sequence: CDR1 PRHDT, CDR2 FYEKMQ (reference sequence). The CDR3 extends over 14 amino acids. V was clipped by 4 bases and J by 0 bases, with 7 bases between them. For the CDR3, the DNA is TGTGCCAGCAGCTCCCTAATCTCTGGAAACACCATATATTTT. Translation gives CASSSLISGNTIYF.

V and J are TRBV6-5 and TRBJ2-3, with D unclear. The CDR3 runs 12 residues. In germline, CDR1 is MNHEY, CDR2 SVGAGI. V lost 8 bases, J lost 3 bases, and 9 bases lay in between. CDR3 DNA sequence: TGTGCCAGCGGGGTGGCGACAGATACGCAGTATTTT. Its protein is CASGVATDTQYF.

The CDR3 loop is CASSRDRVEDEQFF. The CDR3 DNA sequence: TGTGCCAGCAGCCGGGACAGGGTTGAGGATGAGCAGTTCTTC. The chain carries TRBV5-4 and TRBJ2-1, with 9 bases that match TRBD1. From germline, CDR1 is SGHNT and CDR2 YYREEE (reference sequence). The length of the CDR3 is 14 residues. Unmatched junction bases numbered 7, after V lost 4 bases and J lost 8 bases.

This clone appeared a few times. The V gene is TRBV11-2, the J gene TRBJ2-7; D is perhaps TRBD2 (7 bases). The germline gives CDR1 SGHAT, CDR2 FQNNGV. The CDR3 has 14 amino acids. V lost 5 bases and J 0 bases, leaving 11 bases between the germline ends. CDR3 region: CASSPGGSSYEQYF. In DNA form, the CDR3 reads TGTGCCAGCAGCCCGGGGGGCAGCTCCTACGAGCAGTACTTC.

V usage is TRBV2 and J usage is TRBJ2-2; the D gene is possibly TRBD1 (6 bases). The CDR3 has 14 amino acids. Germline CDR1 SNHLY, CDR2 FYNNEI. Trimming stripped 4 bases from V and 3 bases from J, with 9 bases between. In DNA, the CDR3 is TGTGCCAGCAGTGGGACAGATTACACCGGGGAGCTGTTTTTT. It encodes CASSGTDYTGELFF.

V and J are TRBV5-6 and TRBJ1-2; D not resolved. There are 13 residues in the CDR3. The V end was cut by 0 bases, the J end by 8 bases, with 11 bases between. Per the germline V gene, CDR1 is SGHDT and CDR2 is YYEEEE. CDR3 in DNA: TGTGCCAGCAGCTTGGGTAGGGCGGGCGGCTACACCTTC. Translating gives CASSLGRAGGYTF.

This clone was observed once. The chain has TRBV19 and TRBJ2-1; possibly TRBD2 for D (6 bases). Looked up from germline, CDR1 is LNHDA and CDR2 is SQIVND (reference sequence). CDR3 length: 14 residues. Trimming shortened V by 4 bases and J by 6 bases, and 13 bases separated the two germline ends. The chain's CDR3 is CASSTDWEANEQFF. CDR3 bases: TGTGCCAGTAGTACGGACTGGGAGGCCAATGAGCAGTTCTTC.

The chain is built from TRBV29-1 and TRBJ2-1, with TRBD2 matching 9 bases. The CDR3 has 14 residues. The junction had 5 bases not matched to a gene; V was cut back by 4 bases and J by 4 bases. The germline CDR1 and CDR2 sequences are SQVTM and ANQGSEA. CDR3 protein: CSVVGRGGYNEQFF. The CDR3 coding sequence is TGCAGCGTTGTAGGGCGGGGGGGTTACAATGAGCAGTTCTTC.

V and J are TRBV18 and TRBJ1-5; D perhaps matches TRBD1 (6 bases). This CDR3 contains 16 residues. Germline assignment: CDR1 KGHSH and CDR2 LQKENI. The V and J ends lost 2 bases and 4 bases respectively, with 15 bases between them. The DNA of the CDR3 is TGTGCCAGCTCACCAAAGGTGGCAGGGGCAAATCAGCCCCAGCATTTT. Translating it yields CASSPKVAGANQPQHF.

The CDR3 bases are TGCGCCAGCAGCCTTACAGGGGATACGCAGTATTTT. Translated: CASSLTGDTQYF. The chain employs TRBV5-1 and TRBJ2-3; tentatively, D is TRBD1 (6 bases). Per germline, CDR1 SGHRS and CDR2 YFSETQ. Deletions cut 4 bases from V and 6 bases from J, with 9 bases between. CDR3 size: 12 residues.

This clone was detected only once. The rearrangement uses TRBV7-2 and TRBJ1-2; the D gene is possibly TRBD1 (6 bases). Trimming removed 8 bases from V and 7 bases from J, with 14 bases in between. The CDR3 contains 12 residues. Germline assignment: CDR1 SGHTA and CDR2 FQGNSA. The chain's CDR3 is CASGGGGSGYTF. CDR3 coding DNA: TGTGCCAGCGGGGGAGGGGGTTCTGGCTACACCTTC.

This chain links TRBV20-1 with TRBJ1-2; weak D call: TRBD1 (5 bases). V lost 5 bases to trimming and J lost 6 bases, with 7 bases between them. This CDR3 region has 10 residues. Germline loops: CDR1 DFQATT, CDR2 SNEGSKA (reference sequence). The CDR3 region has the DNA TGCAGTGCTCTCAGGGATGGCTACACCTTC. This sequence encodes CSALRDGYTF.

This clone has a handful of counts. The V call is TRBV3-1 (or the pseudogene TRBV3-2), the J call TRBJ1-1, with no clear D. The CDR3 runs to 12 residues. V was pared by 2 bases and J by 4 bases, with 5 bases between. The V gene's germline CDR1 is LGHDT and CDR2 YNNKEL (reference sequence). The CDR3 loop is CASSQWSTEAFF. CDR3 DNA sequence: TGTGCCAGCAGCCAATGGTCCACTGAAGCTTTCTTT.

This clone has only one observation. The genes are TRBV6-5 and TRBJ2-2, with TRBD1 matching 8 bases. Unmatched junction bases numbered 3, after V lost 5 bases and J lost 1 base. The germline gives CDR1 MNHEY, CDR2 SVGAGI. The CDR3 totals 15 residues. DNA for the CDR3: TGTGCCAGCAGTCGACAGGGGCAGAACACCGGGGAGCTGTTTTTT. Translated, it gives CASSRQGQNTGELFF.

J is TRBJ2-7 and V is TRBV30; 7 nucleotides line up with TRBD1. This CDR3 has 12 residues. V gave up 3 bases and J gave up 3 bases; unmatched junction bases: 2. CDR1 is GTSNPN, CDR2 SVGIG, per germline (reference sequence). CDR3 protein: CAWRQGNYEQYF. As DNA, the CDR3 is TGTGCCTGGAGACAGGGGAACTACGAGCAGTACTTC.

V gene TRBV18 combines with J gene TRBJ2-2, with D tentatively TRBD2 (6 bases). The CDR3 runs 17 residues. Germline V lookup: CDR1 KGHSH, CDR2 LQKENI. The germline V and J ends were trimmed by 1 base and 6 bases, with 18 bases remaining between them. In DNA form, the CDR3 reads TGTGCCAGCTCACCACGGGCCTGGATAGCGGTTGCCGGGGAGCTGTTTTTT. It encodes CASSPRAWIAVAGELFF.

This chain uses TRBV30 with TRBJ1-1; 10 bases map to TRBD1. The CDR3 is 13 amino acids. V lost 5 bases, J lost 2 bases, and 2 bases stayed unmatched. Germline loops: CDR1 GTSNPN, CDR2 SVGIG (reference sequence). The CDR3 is CAWGDRGNTEAFF. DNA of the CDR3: TGTGCCTGGGGGGACAGGGGTAACACTGAAGCTTTCTTT.

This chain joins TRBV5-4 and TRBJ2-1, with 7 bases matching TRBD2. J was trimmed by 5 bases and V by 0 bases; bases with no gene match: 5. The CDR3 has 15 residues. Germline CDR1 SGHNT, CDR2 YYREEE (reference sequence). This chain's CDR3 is CASSLESGRDNEQFF. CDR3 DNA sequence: TGTGCCAGCAGCTTGGAGTCAGGGAGGGACAATGAGCAGTTCTTC.